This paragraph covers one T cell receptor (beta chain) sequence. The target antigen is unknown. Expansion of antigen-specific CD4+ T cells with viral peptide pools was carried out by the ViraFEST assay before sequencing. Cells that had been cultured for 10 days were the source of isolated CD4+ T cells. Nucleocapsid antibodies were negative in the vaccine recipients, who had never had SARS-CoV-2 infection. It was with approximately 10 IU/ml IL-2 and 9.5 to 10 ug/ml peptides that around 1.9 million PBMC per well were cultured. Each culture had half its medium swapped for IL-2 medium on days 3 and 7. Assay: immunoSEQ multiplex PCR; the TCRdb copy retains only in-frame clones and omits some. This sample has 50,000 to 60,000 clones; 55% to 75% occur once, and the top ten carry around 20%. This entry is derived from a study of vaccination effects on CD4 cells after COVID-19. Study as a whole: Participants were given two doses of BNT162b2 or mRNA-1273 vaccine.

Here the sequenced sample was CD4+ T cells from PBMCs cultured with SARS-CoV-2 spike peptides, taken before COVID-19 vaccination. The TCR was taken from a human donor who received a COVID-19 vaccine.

The CDR3, as DNA: TGTGCCAGCAGTGACGGCCCAGGGGTAGGGAACTATGGCTACACCTTC. Residues: CASSDGPGVGNYGYTF. The rearrangement uses TRBV6-4 and TRBJ1-2, with D possibly matching TRBD1 (6 bases). The CDR3 contains 16 residues. With 2 bases removed from V and 2 bases from J, the gap between germline ends came to 15 bases. Germline V gives CDR1 MRHNA, CDR2 SNTAGT.